A selection of T cell receptor beta chains follows, all from one sample in a study of control samples from healthy donors and cancer patients. Generated by immunoSEQ multiplex PCR, the TCRdb table keeps only in-frame clones and is missing some. In the table there are about 34,000 clones, 70% to 90% of which are singletons. Source material: PBMCs. Receptor source: a woman in her thirties or forties with lung cancer. The CDR3 runs from the conserved cysteine through the conserved F or W. D genes are given only for firm matches.

j_gene: TRBJ1-2; v_gene: TRBV27; d_gene: TRBD1; CDR3aa: CASSFYPGQTIGYTF
j_gene: TRBJ1-4; v_gene: TRBV5-1; d_gene: -; CDR3aa: CASSLDRWGPDEKLFF
j_gene: TRBJ2-5; v_gene: TRBV24-1; d_gene: TRBD1; CDR3aa: CATSDLGPGGHVETQYF
j_gene: TRBJ1-4; v_gene: TRBV28; d_gene: -; CDR3aa: CASSLTDGTTNEKLFF
j_gene: TRBJ2-4; v_gene: TRBV7-2; d_gene: -; CDR3aa: CASSLRAKNIQYF
j_gene: TRBJ2-7; v_gene: TRBV28; d_gene: -; CDR3aa: CASRDNYEQYF
j_gene: TRBJ1-5; v_gene: TRBV3-1/TRBV3-2; d_gene: -; CDR3aa: CASSQGGGKPQHF
j_gene: TRBJ1-1; v_gene: TRBV30; d_gene: -; CDR3aa: CAWSVGLNTEAFF
j_gene: TRBJ2-3; v_gene: TRBV7-8; d_gene: TRBD1; CDR3aa: CASSGQGTDTQYF
j_gene: TRBJ1-2; v_gene: TRBV30; d_gene: -; CDR3aa: CAWTPPGRTWGGYTF
j_gene: TRBJ2-7; v_gene: TRBV30; d_gene: -; CDR3aa: CAWVQGNLREQYF
j_gene: TRBJ1-5; v_gene: TRBV6-1; d_gene: -; CDR3aa: CASSDGQISNQPQHF
j_gene: TRBJ2-5; v_gene: TRBV27; d_gene: TRBD2; CDR3aa: CASSLRGGRMETQYF
j_gene: TRBJ2-1; v_gene: TRBV7-9; d_gene: TRBD1; CDR3aa: CASSRTGVSSEQFF
j_gene: TRBJ2-7; v_gene: TRBV5-5; d_gene: -; CDR3aa: CASSFTPSYEQYF
j_gene: TRBJ1-5; v_gene: TRBV27; d_gene: -; CDR3aa: CASSLPGGNQPQHF
j_gene: TRBJ2-1; v_gene: TRBV7-9; d_gene: TRBD2; CDR3aa: CASSSASGTSYNEQFF
j_gene: TRBJ2-1; v_gene: TRBV19; d_gene: -; CDR3aa: CASSMGDNEQFF
j_gene: TRBJ2-1; v_gene: TRBV5-4; d_gene: -; CDR3aa: CASEEGREQFF
j_gene: TRBJ2-7; v_gene: TRBV5-4; d_gene: -; CDR3aa: CASRPEVGHYEQYF
j_gene: TRBJ2-1; v_gene: TRBV11-2; d_gene: -; CDR3aa: CASSLILDNEQFF
j_gene: TRBJ1-5; v_gene: TRBV3-1/TRBV3-2; d_gene: -; CDR3aa: CASSQTGGPGGGQPQHF
j_gene: TRBJ1-2; v_gene: TRBV7-3; d_gene: -; CDR3aa: CASSLSPQHLGYTF
j_gene: TRBJ1-3; v_gene: TRBV7-3; d_gene: -; CDR3aa: CASSDPGAPGNTIYF
j_gene: TRBJ1-1; v_gene: TRBV19; d_gene: -; CDR3aa: CASSWGGGQTEAFF
j_gene: TRBJ1-4; v_gene: TRBV9; d_gene: -; CDR3aa: CASSVAPLDEKLFF
j_gene: TRBJ1-1; v_gene: TRBV19; d_gene: TRBD1; CDR3aa: CASSTPGQARTEAFF
j_gene: TRBJ1-5; v_gene: TRBV10-3; d_gene: TRBD1; CDR3aa: CATRGRGSNQPQHF
j_gene: TRBJ2-7; v_gene: TRBV11-2; d_gene: -; CDR3aa: CASSLSTDSSYEQYF
j_gene: TRBJ2-7; v_gene: TRBV19; d_gene: -; CDR3aa: CASSIGGAYEQYF
j_gene: TRBJ1-5; v_gene: TRBV7-8; d_gene: -; CDR3aa: CATSPRELFNQPQHF
j_gene: TRBJ1-2; v_gene: TRBV3-1/TRBV3-2; d_gene: TRBD1; CDR3aa: CASSIPDRQGVDYGYTF
j_gene: TRBJ1-4; v_gene: TRBV5-5; d_gene: TRBD1; CDR3aa: CASSQIQGAVEKLFF
j_gene: TRBJ1-1; v_gene: TRBV7-6; d_gene: TRBD1; CDR3aa: CASSLASGGRVNTEAFF
j_gene: TRBJ1-1; v_gene: TRBV5-6; d_gene: TRBD1; CDR3aa: CASSSIRQGDGTEAFF
j_gene: TRBJ2-5; v_gene: TRBV19; d_gene: TRBD2; CDR3aa: CASSRGGASETQYF
j_gene: TRBJ1-2; v_gene: TRBV15; d_gene: -; CDR3aa: CATSRDQNYGYTF
j_gene: TRBJ1-2; v_gene: TRBV11-1; d_gene: -; CDR3aa: CASSLERTGGYTF
j_gene: TRBJ1-3; v_gene: TRBV19; d_gene: -; CDR3aa: CASRQGGINTIYF
j_gene: TRBJ2-1; v_gene: TRBV19; d_gene: TRBD1; CDR3aa: CASSKGQGFGEQFF